Following are 30 T cell receptor beta chains from one sample sequenced in a study of blood T cell repertoires in COVID-19. The table came from immunoSEQ multiplex PCR; TCRdb's copy has only in-frame clones and leaves some out. Among about 100,000 clones listed, roughly 87% were seen once. The sample consisted of peripheral blood. The receptors shown here come from a man between 25 and 39 years old in a cohort sampled during active COVID-19.

J is TRBJ2-5 and V is TRBV6-4; 7 nucleotides match TRBD1. The germline CDR1 and CDR2 sequences are MRHNA and SNTAGT. The CDR3 length is 14 residues. Germline trimming cut 2 bases from V and 1 base from J; bases unmatched to any gene: 1. In nucleotides, the CDR3 is TGTGCCAGCAGTGACGGGACAGCCCAAGAGACCCAGTACTTC. Translating it yields CASSDGTAQETQYF.

This chain links TRBV2 with TRBJ1-5, with D perhaps TRBD1 (6 bases). The CDR3 contains 14 residues. With 8 bases removed from V and 5 bases from J, the gap between germline ends came to 16 bases. Germline CDR1 is SNHLY and CDR2 is FYNNEI. This CDR3 is CASSGQGFDQPQHF. The CDR3 coding sequence is TGTGCCAGCTCGGGGCAGGGGTTCGATCAGCCCCAGCATTTT.

The chain carries TRBV3-1 (or the pseudogene TRBV3-2) and TRBJ1-2; a possible D gene is TRBD1 (5 bases). V lost 1 base and J lost 4, with 13 bases in between. CDR3 size: 15 residues. The germline V gene encodes CDR1 LGHDT and CDR2 YNNKEL (reference sequence). CDR3 residues: CASSQGQTTTYGYTF. CDR3 nucleotide sequence: TGTGCCAGCAGCCAAGGACAGACAACGACCTATGGCTACACCTTC.

This clone showed up just once. This sequence joins TRBV10-3 and TRBJ1-5, with TRBD1 matching 9 bases. This CDR3 has 14 residues. V shed 10 bases, J shed 2 bases, and the junction held 6 bases outside the gene matches. The germline V gene has CDR1 ENHRY and CDR2 SYGVKD. The CDR3 loop is CATTGQGGNQPQHF. The CDR3 DNA follows: TGTGCCACTACGGGACAGGGAGGCAATCAGCCCCAGCATTTT.

The J gene is TRBJ2-7, the V gene TRBV5-1, with D possibly matching TRBD1 (5 bases). The CDR3 is made up of 15 amino acids. V was pared by 2 bases and J by 1 base, with 13 bases between. CDR1 and CDR2 (germline): SGHRS, YFSETQ. In nucleotides, the CDR3 is TGCGCCAGCAGCTTTGAATTGACAGCTTCCTACGAGCAGTACTTC. Translating it yields CASSFELTASYEQYF.

The chain has TRBV3-1 (or the pseudogene TRBV3-2) and TRBJ1-1; D is unresolved. Trimming removed 0 bases from V and 10 bases from J, with 15 bases in between. Germline V gene lookup returns CDR1 LGHDT and CDR2 YNNKEL (reference sequence). The CDR3 extends over 14 amino acids. The CDR3 protein is CASSQEGLKLVAFF. CDR3 coding DNA: TGTGCCAGCAGCCAAGAGGGCCTAAAACTAGTAGCTTTCTTT.

V usage is TRBV15 and J usage is TRBJ1-4, with TRBD1 matching over 10 bases. The ends lost 0 bases at V and 0 bases at J; junction bases unmatched: 4. Germline CDR1 and CDR2: LNHNV and YYDKDF (reference sequence). This CDR3 is built from 18 residues. As DNA, the CDR3 is TGTGCCACCAGCAGAGACCGGGACAGGGGTGCAACTAATGAAAAACTGTTTTTT. Translating it yields CATSRDRDRGATNEKLFF.

The genes are TRBV6-5 and TRBJ1-1, with 9 bases aligning to TRBD1. V lost 6 bases, J lost 8 bases, and 10 bases stayed unmatched. CDR3 length: 14 amino acids. CDR1 MNHEY and CDR2 SVGAGI come from the germline V gene. In DNA form, the CDR3 reads TGTGCCAGCAGCCCCGGGACAGGGAGAAGCGAAGCTTTCTTT. Amino acid sequence: CASSPGTGRSEAFF.

A note on this clone: The same CDR3 is also encoded by other DNA sequences in this sample. The J gene is TRBJ2-7, the V gene TRBV11-2, with 15 bases lining up with TRBD2. The CDR3 extends over 17 amino acids. Germline CDR1 and CDR2: SGHAT and FQNNGV. The J segment lost 4 bases and the V segment lost 2 bases, leaving 6 bases of the junction unmatched. CDR3 nucleotides: TGTGCCAGCAGCTTACCTGGACTAGCGGGGGGGCCGTACGAGCAGTACTTC. Protein sequence: CASSLPGLAGGPYEQYF.

This chain joins TRBV5-4 and TRBJ1-4; no clear D. The CDR3 is 17 residues long. In germline, CDR1 is SGHNT, CDR2 YYREEE (reference sequence). V was cut by 0 bases and J by 3 bases, with 15 bases left in between. The CDR3 loop is CASSLGGGRQANEKLFF. CDR3 nucleotide sequence: TGTGCCAGCAGCTTGGGGGGAGGCCGCCAGGCTAATGAAAAACTGTTTTTT.

This rearrangement joins TRBV10-1 to TRBJ2-3; tentatively, D is TRBD1 (6 bases). This CDR3 comprises 13 residues. Germline V CDR1 and CDR2: WNHNN, SYGVQD (reference sequence). With 11 bases removed from V and 1 base from J, the gap between germline ends came to 13 bases. DNA for the CDR3: TGCGCCTCCCAAGAGGGGGGCACAGATACGCAGTATTTT. The encoded protein is CASQEGGTDTQYF.

V gene TRBV6-6 combines with J gene TRBJ1-1; D is unclear. Germline V gives CDR1 MNHNY, CDR2 SVGAGI (reference sequence). Deletions cut 6 bases from V and 4 bases from J, with 9 bases between. The CDR3 runs to 12 residues. The CDR3 reads CASSRRFTEAFF. CDR3 DNA sequence: TGTGCCAGCAGCCGACGGTTCACTGAAGCTTTCTTT.

V is TRBV30 and J is TRBJ1-1; 7 bases fit TRBD1. The V segment lost 1 base and the J segment 7 bases; nucleotides outside the gene matches: 0. Germline V CDR1 and CDR2: GTSNPN, SVGIG (reference sequence). The length of the CDR3 is 11 residues. The CDR3, as DNA: TGTGCCTGGAGTGACAGGGGTGAAGCTTTCTTT. It yields the protein CAWSDRGEAFF.

CDR3 residues: CASSLEAASGANSYEQYF. CDR3 bases: TGTGCCAGCAGCTTAGAGGCGGCTAGCGGGGCTAACTCCTACGAGCAGTACTTC. The chain has TRBV7-2 and TRBJ2-7; 9 bases are shared with TRBD2. Trimming took 1 base from V and 0 from J; bases not matched to a gene: 10. This CDR3 is built from 18 residues. CDR1 SGHTA and CDR2 FQGNSA come from the germline V gene.

The chain employs TRBV24-1 and TRBJ1-2; D is uncertain. Trimming stripped 8 bases from V and 3 bases from J, with 27 bases between. The germline V gene encodes CDR1 KGHDR and CDR2 SFDVKD. The CDR3 contains 18 residues. This CDR3 is CATTLLPRVTLRYYGYTF. CDR3 nucleotide sequence: TGTGCCACCACTCTACTCCCGAGGGTTACCCTGAGATACTATGGCTACACCTTC.

This clone has only a few counts. This rearrangement joins TRBV3-1 (or the pseudogene TRBV3-2) to TRBJ2-3; 9 positions match TRBD2. With V trimmed by 1 base and J by 2 bases, 4 bases remained unmatched. This CDR3 is 16 amino acids long. Per germline, CDR1 LGHDT and CDR2 YNNKEL (reference sequence). As DNA, the CDR3 is TGTGCCAGCAGCCAAGCCCTAGCGGGGTTCACAGATACGCAGTATTTT. Its translation is CASSQALAGFTDTQYF.

This clone was seen more than once but under ten times. This rearrangement joins TRBV2 to TRBJ1-5; 8 bases are shared with TRBD1. This CDR3 region has 15 residues. The V gene end was trimmed by 6 bases and the J gene end by 0 bases; junction bases not matched to a gene: 4. CDR1 SNHLY and CDR2 FYNNEI come from the germline V gene. Here the CDR3 DNA reads TGTGCCAGCAGGCCGACAGGGGCTAGCAATCAGCCCCAGCATTTT. Translation: CASRPTGASNQPQHF.

The chain combines TRBV7-3 with TRBJ2-1, with D possibly matching TRBD1 (5 bases). Looked up from germline, CDR1 is SGHTA and CDR2 is FQGTGA. The CDR3 covers 17 residues. Trimming stripped 1 base from V and 5 bases from J, with 18 bases between. The CDR3 loop reads CASSLRAVGQGNNEQFF. CDR3 nucleotide sequence: TGTGCCAGCAGCTTAAGGGCAGTGGGGCAGGGAAACAATGAGCAGTTCTTC. The whole variable domain, remainder taken from reference TRBV7-3 and TRBJ2-1, is GAGVSQTPSNKVTEKGKYVELRCDPISGHTALYWYRQSLGQGPEFLIYFQGTGAADDSGLPNDRFFAVRPEGSVSTLKIQRTERGDSAVYLCASSLRAVGQGNNEQFFGPGTRLTVL.

V is TRBV9 and J is TRBJ2-1, with TRBD2 identical over 16 bases. The length of the CDR3 is 17 residues. In germline, CDR1 is SGDLS, CDR2 YYNGEE. The V segment lost 4 bases and the J segment 6 bases; nucleotides outside the gene matches: 7. The CDR3 DNA reads TGTGCCAGCAGCCCACCGGGACTAGCGGGAGGGATCAATGAGCAGTTCTTC. Its translation is CASSPPGLAGGINEQFF.

In this sample, this clone turned up once. This sequence joins TRBV28 and TRBJ1-1; 9 nucleotides match TRBD1. The J segment lost 3 bases and the V segment lost 3 bases, leaving 8 bases of the junction unmatched. CDR3 length: 16 amino acids. The germline gives CDR1 MDHEN, CDR2 SYDVKM. The DNA of the CDR3 is TGTGCCAGCAGTTTGGGGCCGACAGGGGGTGACACTGAAGCTTTCTTT. Translation: CASSLGPTGGDTEAFF.

The rearrangement links TRBV19 to TRBJ2-7; 7 nucleotides agree with TRBD1. The V gene's germline CDR1 is LNHDA and CDR2 SQIVND (reference sequence). This CDR3 region has 13 residues. The trim removed 4 bases at V and 3 bases at J, leaving 3 bases unmatched. The CDR3 DNA sequence: TGTGCCAGTAGTAGGGACAGCAACTACGAGCAGTACTTC. Translated: CASSRDSNYEQYF.

This clone showed up just once. J is TRBJ2-5 and V is TRBV18; 9 bases agree with TRBD2. With V trimmed by 2 bases and J by 4 bases, 8 bases remained unmatched. Germline CDR1 and CDR2: KGHSH and LQKENI. The CDR3 runs 16 residues. This CDR3 is CASSPSSGGNGETQYF. The CDR3, as DNA: TGTGCCAGCTCACCATCAAGCGGGGGGAATGGAGAGACCCAGTACTTC.

This chain uses TRBV4-2 with TRBJ1-1, with 7 bases matching TRBD1. This CDR3 region has 15 residues. Germline V lookup: CDR1 LGHNA, CDR2 YNFKEQ. V shed 3 bases and J 4 bases; nucleotides not matched to a gene: 8. CDR3 amino acids: CASSQIEQGPTEAFF. The CDR3 nucleotides read TGTGCCAGCAGCCAGATTGAACAGGGGCCCACTGAAGCTTTCTTT.

The chain joins TRBV10-3 to TRBJ2-1; 10 bases fit TRBD1. J lost 6 bases, V lost 5 bases, and 16 bases had no gene match. CDR3 length: 18 amino acids. Germline V CDR1 and CDR2: ENHRY, SYGVKD. The CDR3 region has the DNA TGTGCCATCAGTCATTACCCAGTTGGGACAGGGGATCGCAATGAGCAGTTCTTC. It translates to CAISHYPVGTGDRNEQFF.

This clone was seen just once. The genes are TRBV30 and TRBJ2-3; TRBD2 agrees at 7 bases. The length of the CDR3 is 13 residues. The V gene end was trimmed by 0 bases and the J gene end by 4 bases; junction bases not matched to a gene: 1. Germline V gene sequence: CDR1 GTSNPN, CDR2 SVGIG (reference sequence). In DNA, the CDR3 is TGTGCCTGGAGTGTTCGGGGGGCAGATACGCAGTATTTT. Amino acids: CAWSVRGADTQYF.

This rearrangement joins TRBV25-1 to TRBJ2-5, with TRBD2 matching 8 bases. Germline CDR1 reads MGHDK; CDR2 reads SYGVNS. The V gene end was trimmed by 4 bases and the J gene end by 2 bases; junction bases not matched to a gene: 3. The CDR3 spans 14 residues. The CDR3 nucleotides are TGTGCCAGCAGTGTACGGGGGGGACAAGAGACCCAGTACTTC. Its translation: CASSVRGGQETQYF. Complete variable domain (other parts from reference TRBV25-1 and TRBJ2-5): EADIYQTPRYLVIGTGKKITLECSQTMGHDKMYWYQQDPGMELHLIHYSYGVNSTEKGDLSSESTVSRIRTEHFPLTLESARPSHTSQYLCASSVRGGQETQYFGPGTRLLVL.

The J gene is TRBJ2-1, the V gene TRBV3-1 (or the pseudogene TRBV3-2); 12 bases are shared with TRBD2. CDR1 is LGHDT and CDR2 is YNNKEL in the germline V gene (reference sequence). The CDR3 covers 14 residues. The junction had 7 bases not matched to a gene; V was cut back by 7 bases and J by 9 bases. The CDR3 reads CASNPSGGAGEQFF. The CDR3 DNA follows: TGTGCCAGCAACCCTAGCGGGGGGGCCGGTGAGCAGTTCTTC.

This clone has a single count. The chain links TRBV21-1 to TRBJ1-6; TRBD1, as called in the table, went unchecked against the DNA. TRBV21-1 is annotated as a pseudogene. The CDR3 covers 16 residues. The CDR3 DNA reads TGTGCCAGCAGCAAAGTTCGAGGGGGCGCACCCTCACCCCTCCACTTT. Translated: CASSKVRGGAPSPLHF.

The chain combines TRBV18 with TRBJ2-3; the match to TRBD1 covers 7 bases. The CDR3 is made up of 16 amino acids. Germline V gene sequence: CDR1 KGHSH, CDR2 LQKENI. V shed 8 bases and J 0 bases; nucleotides not matched to a gene: 11. The DNA for the CDR3 is TGTGCCAGCCAGAAGGGACAGAGGCCTAGCACAGATACGCAGTATTTT. As protein: CASQKGQRPSTDTQYF.

This sequence joins TRBV30 and TRBJ1-2; 9 nucleotides align to TRBD1. The CDR3 extends over 15 amino acids. Germline V gene sequence: CDR1 GTSNPN, CDR2 SVGIG (reference sequence). Unmatched junction bases numbered 8, after V lost 2 bases and J lost 4 bases. CDR3 DNA: TGTGCCTGGAGTCGATACACAGGGGGCGGCTATGGCTACACCTTC. Protein: CAWSRYTGGGYGYTF.